One and the same sample provided the 24 T cell receptor beta chains below, sequenced in a study of cytomegalovirus exposure and HLA in healthy donors. The PCR used 60 Vbeta and 13 Jbeta primers. TCRdb keeps only in-frame clones here, not all; method: immunoSEQ multiplex PCR. In the table there are 250,000 to 300,000 clones, roughly 86% of which are singletons. Sequencing was carried out using PBMCs. The receptor set was obtained from a woman aged 40 to 55 in good health and CMV-seropositive.

CDR3 sequence (DNA): TGTGCCTGGCAACTTGCCAACTATGGCTACACCTTC. Protein sequence: CAWQLANYGYTF. V usage is TRBV30 and J usage is TRBJ1-2; D ambiguous. The germline V gene has CDR1 GTSNPN and CDR2 SVGIG (reference sequence). The CDR3 has 12 amino acids. V dropped 5 bases and J dropped 2 bases, with 9 bases sitting between them. The full variable domain, completed using reference TRBV30 and TRBJ1-2, is SQTIHQWPATLVQPVGSPLSLECTVEGTSNPNLYWYRQAAGRGLQLLFYSVGIGQISSEVPQNLSASRPQDRQFILSSKKLLLSDSGFYLCAWQLANYGYTFGSGTRLTVV.

This chain links TRBV6-1 with TRBJ2-1; perhaps TRBD1 as D (7 bases). This CDR3 has 15 amino acids. Germline CDR1 reads MNHNS; CDR2 reads SASEGT. The germline V and J ends were trimmed by 1 base and 8 bases, with 15 bases remaining between them. CDR3 sequence reads: CASSEVSIRGDEQFF. The CDR3 nucleotides read TGTGCCAGCAGTGAAGTTTCCATCAGGGGGGATGAGCAGTTCTTC.

This clone was found a few times. V usage is TRBV9 and J usage is TRBJ2-7; TRBD1 matches 9 bases. J gave up 3 bases and V 4 bases, and 5 bases lay outside the gene matches. This CDR3 has 14 residues. Germline CDR1 SGDLS, CDR2 YYNGEE. The CDR3 spells CASSPPTGGYEQYF. CDR3 coding DNA: TGTGCCAGCAGCCCGCCGACAGGGGGCTACGAGCAGTACTTC.

A single count supports this clone. The germline gene is not matched at one end of the junction; a read error may be the cause. The chain combines TRBV13 with TRBJ1-2; D is unclear. The germline V gene encodes CDR1 PRHDT and CDR2 FYEKMQ (reference sequence). The CDR3 contains 12 residues. CDR3 residues: CASSLGSEGYTF. The CDR3 nucleotides read TGTGCCAGCAGCCTAGGGTCCGAGGGCTACACCTTC.

This clone was observed a handful of times. The chain has TRBV2 and TRBJ1-5; D may be TRBD1 (5 bases). Trimming pared 5 bases from V and 0 bases from J, leaving 8 bases between. CDR1 SNHLY and CDR2 FYNNEI come from the germline V gene. The CDR3 sequence is 14 residues long. The CDR3 sequence is CASSPQGSNQPQHF. CDR3 in DNA: TGTGCCAGCAGTCCCCAGGGTAGCAATCAGCCCCAGCATTTT.

The chain recombines TRBV30 with TRBJ2-2; the D gene is possibly TRBD1 (6 bases). The length of the CDR3 is 15 residues. Germline assignment: CDR1 GTSNPN and CDR2 SVGIG (reference sequence). V lost 3 bases to trimming and J lost 4 bases, with 15 bases between them. In nucleotides, the CDR3 is TGTGCCTGGAGAAGACAGGAACTGAGCACCGGGGAGCTGTTTTTT. Amino acids: CAWRRQELSTGELFF. Drawing the rest from reference TRBV30 and TRBJ2-2, the complete variable domain is SQTIHQWPATLVQPVGSPLSLECTVEGTSNPNLYWYRQAAGRGLQLLFYSVGIGQISSEVPQNLSASRPQDRQFILSSKKLLLSDSGFYLCAWRRQELSTGELFFGEGSRLTVL.

This chain uses TRBV4-2 with TRBJ1-3; possible D gene TRBD1, 6 bases. V was trimmed by 0 bases and J by 3 bases, leaving 18 bases between them. Germline assignment: CDR1 LGHNA and CDR2 YNFKEQ. This CDR3 has 18 residues. CDR3 DNA sequence: TGTGCCAGCAGCCAAGATCCCAGAGGGGGGGGCCGTGGAAACACCATATATTTT. The encoded protein is CASSQDPRGGGRGNTIYF.

This rearrangement joins TRBV7-9 to TRBJ1-4; 7 bases line up with TRBD1. Trimming at V came to 1 base and at J to 0 bases, leaving 2 bases not matched to a gene. The CDR3 has 16 residues. CDR1 and CDR2 (germline): SEHNR, FQNEAQ (reference sequence). CDR3 DNA: TGTGCCAGCAGCTTAGACACAGGGGCAACTAATGAAAAACTGTTTTTT. It specifies CASSLDTGATNEKLFF.

The table lists this clone with a count of one. The chain couples TRBV28 to TRBJ1-5; 7 nucleotides align to TRBD1. This CDR3 is built from 17 residues. Trimming at V came to 6 bases and at J to 5 bases, leaving 16 bases not matched to a gene. CDR1 MDHEN and CDR2 SYDVKM come from the germline V gene. The CDR3 DNA follows: TGTGCCAGCAGCTGGGACAGATGGGGGTTGGAACATCAGCCCCAGCATTTT. Protein: CASSWDRWGLEHQPQHF. The whole variable domain, filled in from reference TRBV28 and TRBJ1-5, reads DVKVTQSSRYLVKRTGEKVFLECVQDMDHENMFWYRQDPGLGLRLIYFSYDVKMKEKGDIPEGYSVSREKKERFSLILESASTNQTSMYLCASSWDRWGLEHQPQHFGDGTRLSIL.

The chain joins TRBV30 to TRBJ2-5, with TRBD2 matching 7 bases. Germline CDR1 is GTSNPN and CDR2 is SVGIG (reference sequence). The CDR3 has 14 amino acids. J gave up 10 bases and V 6 bases, and 17 bases lay outside the gene matches. CDR3 loop: CACATGGPSRGQYF. For the CDR3, the DNA is TGTGCCTGTGCCACGGGAGGCCCCAGTAGGGGCCAGTACTTC.

This clone was detected only a few times. This sequence joins TRBV30 and TRBJ1-5; a possible D gene is TRBD1 (6 bases). In germline, CDR1 is GTSNPN, CDR2 SVGIG (reference sequence). The CDR3 is made up of 13 amino acids. Trimming pared 4 bases from V and 6 bases from J, leaving 13 bases between. The CDR3 here is CAWNPGEGQPQHF. Written as DNA, the CDR3 is TGTGCCTGGAATCCAGGGGAGGGTCAGCCCCAGCATTTT.

This chain connects TRBV7-6 to TRBJ1-2, with 7 positions matching TRBD1. CDR1 SGHVS and CDR2 FNYEAQ come from the germline V gene. Losses at the gene ends were 1 base for V and 6 bases for J; bases not matched to a gene: 2. This CDR3 contains 13 residues. This chain's CDR3 is CASSLVTGHGYTF. The CDR3 coding sequence is TGTGCCAGCAGCTTAGTGACAGGGCATGGCTACACCTTC. Supplemented by reference TRBV7-6 and TRBJ1-2, the full variable domain reads GAGVSQSPRYKVTKRGQDVALRCDPISGHVSLYWYRQALGQGPEFLTYFNYEAQQDKSGLPNDRFSAERPEGSISTLTIQRTEQRDSAMYRCASSLVTGHGYTFGSGTRLTVV.

The chain uses TRBV7-9 and TRBJ2-2; possibly TRBD1 for D (6 bases). Per the germline V gene, CDR1 is SEHNR and CDR2 is FQNEAQ (reference sequence). This CDR3 is 15 amino acids long. Trimming shortened V by 8 bases and J by 3 bases, and 16 bases separated the two germline ends. CDR3 DNA: TGTGCCAGCGGGACACTCACCATGCACACCGGGGAGCTGTTTTTT. Its protein product is CASGTLTMHTGELFF.

The chain carries TRBV11-1 and TRBJ2-7; 8 positions agree with TRBD1. This CDR3 is built from 14 residues. V lost 2 bases and J lost 7; bases outside the gene matches: 7. CDR1 is SGHAT and CDR2 is FQDESV in the germline V gene (reference sequence). The CDR3 DNA reads TGTGCCAGCAGCTTACCCCAGGGGGCAAGGGAGCAGTACTTC. Translating gives CASSLPQGAREQYF.

V usage is TRBV30 and J usage is TRBJ2-1; 8 nucleotides agree with TRBD2. V shed 3 bases and J 5 bases; nucleotides not matched to a gene: 3. This CDR3 is 13 amino acids long. Germline CDR1 GTSNPN, CDR2 SVGIG (reference sequence). The CDR3 DNA reads TGTGCCTGGAGCAGCGGGGGAAACAATGAGCAGTTCTTC. Protein product: CAWSSGGNNEQFF.

This clone was detected once. V is TRBV25-1 and J is TRBJ2-1; possible D gene TRBD1, 6 bases. Germline V gives CDR1 MGHDK, CDR2 SYGVNS. The CDR3 loop spans 13 amino acids. Trimming left V 10 bases short and J 8 bases short, with 18 bases between. Here the CDR3 reads CATSYRENYEQFF. Written as DNA, the CDR3 is TGTGCCACGTCTTACAGGGAAAACTATGAGCAGTTCTTC. Full variable domain (outside the CDR3, taken from reference TRBV25-1 and TRBJ2-1): EADIYQTPRYLVIGTGKKITLECSQTMGHDKMYWYQQDPGMELHLIHYSYGVNSTEKGDLSSESTVSRIRTEHFPLTLESARPSHTSQYLCATSYRENYEQFFGPGTRLTVL.

A single count supports this clone. The V call is TRBV6-6, the J call TRBJ2-7; 7 bases agree with TRBD2. Losses at the gene ends were 4 bases for V and 0 bases for J; bases not matched to a gene: 9. The germline CDR1 and CDR2 sequences are MNHNY and SVGAGI (reference sequence). The CDR3 contains 16 residues. For the CDR3, the DNA is TGTGCCAGCAGTTCTCCCCTGATAGCGGGCTCCTACGAGCAGTACTTC. Translation gives CASSSPLIAGSYEQYF.

The rearrangement joins TRBV6-6 to TRBJ2-5; the match to TRBD2 covers 12 bases. J was trimmed by 0 bases and V by 7 bases; bases with no gene match: 6. The CDR3 is 16 residues long. CDR1 MNHNY and CDR2 SVGAGI come from the germline V gene (reference sequence). The CDR3 protein is CASNPGLAGNQETQYF. The CDR3 coding sequence is TGTGCCAGCAATCCAGGACTAGCGGGAAACCAAGAGACCCAGTACTTC.

The chain carries TRBV5-1 and TRBJ1-2, with TRBD1 matching 9 bases. The CDR3 extends over 14 amino acids. CDR1 and CDR2 from the germline V gene are SGHRS and YFSETQ. After removal of 2 bases from V and 2 bases from J, the junction contained 1 base not matched to a gene. CDR3 bases: TGCGCCAGCAGCTTCGGGACAGGGAACTATGGCTACACCTTC. Its translation is CASSFGTGNYGYTF. Based on the CDR3 plus reference TRBV5-1 and TRBJ1-2, the full variable domain is KAGVTQTPRYLIKTRGQQVTLSCSPISGHRSVSWYQQTPGQGLQFLFEYFSETQRNKGNFPGRFSGRQFSNSRSEMNVSTLELGDSALYLCASSFGTGNYGYTFGSGTRLTVV.

This clone was observed a few times. This CDR3 is CASSSAGVDTGELFF. The CDR3 coding sequence is TGTGCCAGCAGCTCAGCCGGGGTGGACACCGGGGAGCTGTTTTTT. The chain employs TRBV6-1 and TRBJ2-2, with D tentatively TRBD2 (5 bases). The CDR3 sequence is 15 residues long. V lost 6 bases, J lost 3 bases, and 14 bases lay in between. Germline assignment: CDR1 MNHNS and CDR2 SASEGT.

The V call is TRBV19, the J call TRBJ1-4; 7 positions match TRBD1. This CDR3 comprises 14 residues. Germline CDR1 and CDR2: LNHDA and SQIVND (reference sequence). V lost 4 bases and J lost 7; bases outside the gene matches: 6. The CDR3 spells CASSSRDSGEKLFF. The CDR3 DNA is TGTGCCAGTAGTAGCCGGGACAGCGGTGAAAAACTGTTTTTT.

The chain recombines TRBV7-9 with TRBJ1-2, with D uncertain. The CDR3 covers 11 residues. V was pared by 9 bases and J by 3 bases, with 8 bases between. Germline values: CDR1 SEHNR, CDR2 FQNEAQ (reference sequence). The DNA of the CDR3 is TGTGCCAGTTCTGTAGACTATGGCTACACCTTC. Translated, it gives CASSVDYGYTF. Using reference TRBV7-9 and TRBJ1-2 for the parts outside the CDR3, the full variable domain is DTGVSQNPRHKITKRGQNVTFRCDPISEHNRLYWYRQTLGQGPEFLTYFQNEAQLEKSRLLSDRFSAERPKGSFSTLEIQRTEQGDSAMYLCASSVDYGYTFGSGTRLTVV.

V usage is TRBV5-1 and J usage is TRBJ2-7; 9 bases map to TRBD1. The V and J ends lost 2 bases and 2 bases, in that order; junction bases with no gene match: 8. The germline V gene encodes CDR1 SGHRS and CDR2 YFSETQ. This CDR3 is 16 amino acids long. The CDR3: CASSLAGTGRPYEQYF. The CDR3 DNA follows: TGCGCCAGCAGCTTAGCCGGGACAGGGAGGCCCTACGAGCAGTACTTC.

The chain links TRBV6-5 to TRBJ1-2; 7 bases agree with TRBD1. Per germline, CDR1 MNHEY and CDR2 SVGAGI. V dropped 4 bases and J dropped 10; count of bases not matched to a gene: 6. The CDR3 spans 12 residues. The CDR3 nucleotides are TGTGCCAGCAGTTCCGACAGGGTAGACTACACCTTC. Its protein is CASSSDRVDYTF.